Listed below are T cell receptor beta chains from one sample, sequenced in a study of cytomegalovirus exposure and HLA in healthy donors. Clones were sequenced by immunoSEQ multiplex PCR, and TCRdb holds only the in-frame ones, with some missing. This table holds some 100,000 clones, roughly three quarters found once. The material sequenced was PBMCs. These receptor sequences come from a woman aged 50 to 60 in good health and CMV-seropositive. CDR3s include the opening cysteine and the closing phenylalanine or tryptophan. Fields, in order: D gene, J gene, V gene, CDR3 length, CDR3 DNA, CDR3 protein. D genes are given only for firm matches.

D gene: TRBD1
J gene: TRBJ1-1
V gene: TRBV6-5
CDR3 length: 14
CDR3 DNA: TGTGCCAGCAGGCCTCCGGGACAGGGGTCTGAAGCTTTCTTT
CDR3 protein: CASRPPGQGSEAFF

D gene: NA
J gene: TRBJ1-5
V gene: TRBV5-4
CDR3 length: 17
CDR3 DNA: TGTGCCAGCAGCTCAGTCATAGGGAAAGCGGGCAATCAGCCCCAGCATTTT
CDR3 protein: CASSSVIGKAGNQPQHF

D gene: NA
J gene: TRBJ2-1
V gene: TRBV5-1
CDR3 length: 16
CDR3 DNA: TGCGCCGGCAGCTCCCTTGGCGGCGTCTCCTACAATGAGCAGTTCTTC
CDR3 protein: CAGSSLGGVSYNEQFF

D gene: TRBD1
J gene: TRBJ2-1
V gene: TRBV7-9
CDR3 length: 16
CDR3 DNA: TGTGCCAGCAGCTTAGCGCTTGGGACAGGGAACAATGAGCAGTTCTTC
CDR3 protein: CASSLALGTGNNEQFF

D gene: TRBD2
J gene: TRBJ2-6
V gene: TRBV19
CDR3 length: 17
CDR3 DNA: TGTGCCAGTACCCCGGGACTATCCTGGGCTGGGGCCAACGGCCTGACTTTC
CDR3 protein: CASTPGLSWAGANGLTF

D gene: TRBD1
J gene: TRBJ2-1
V gene: TRBV19
CDR3 length: 15
CDR3 DNA: TGTGCCAGTGGCTCCGGGACAGGGGTTATGAATGAGCAGTTCTTC
CDR3 protein: CASGSGTGVMNEQFF

D gene: TRBD2
J gene: TRBJ2-3
V gene: TRBV7-2
CDR3 length: 17
CDR3 DNA: TGTGCCAGCAGCTACACCGTTGGGGCGGGAGCACCAGATACGCAGTATTTT
CDR3 protein: CASSYTVGAGAPDTQYF

D gene: TRBD1
J gene: TRBJ1-2
V gene: TRBV6-1
CDR3 length: 13
CDR3 DNA: TGTGCCAGCAGCCCCACAGGGGTCAATGGCTACACCTTC
CDR3 protein: CASSPTGVNGYTF

D gene: NA
J gene: TRBJ2-7
V gene: TRBV2
CDR3 length: 14
CDR3 DNA: TGTGCCAGCAGTGAACAGGGGCCCTCCTACGAGCAGTACTTC
CDR3 protein: CASSEQGPSYEQYF

D gene: NA
J gene: TRBJ2-5
V gene: TRBV2
CDR3 length: 13
CDR3 DNA: TGTGCCAGCAGGGCGAGGTCCATAGAGACCCAGTACTTC
CDR3 protein: CASRARSIETQYF